This TCR beta chain was recorded in a study of T cell repertoires in cytomegalovirus infection. Study details: Recently described HLA-C-restricted plus well-studied HLA-B-restricted CMV epitopes were used. Both a matching HLA type and CMV infection were indicated by public TCR beta signatures. Study-wide points: Cumulated frequencies of public TCR beta families served to identify carriers of CMV plus the relevant HLA. There were HLA-C-restricted CMV-specific TCR beta clonotypes dominating the ex vivo response.

V shed 2 bases, J shed 2 bases, and the junction held 2 bases outside the gene matches. This CDR3 region has 15 residues. Germline V gene lookup returns CDR1 ENHRY and CDR2 SYGVKD. TCRdb re-derived calls from the reads in MiXCR, one entry per CDR3 protein. The table lists roughly 860,000 distinct CDR3 sequences, roughly 33% of them singletons, with under 15% in the top ten. A remark on this clonotype: The antigen is not known.

This TCR was sampled from a human donor in good health (CMV status not recorded). Some clones in this sample may be carry-over from other donors' samples. The chain joins TRBV10-3 to TRBJ2-3, with TRBD2 identical over 9 bases. The sequencing used cultured CD8+ T cells from PBMCs, collected from culture after CMV antigen stimulation. CDR3 in amino acids: CAISERLADTDTQYF. The CDR3 DNA sequence: TGTGCCATCAGTGAGCGACTAGCGGACACAGATACGCAGTATTTT.